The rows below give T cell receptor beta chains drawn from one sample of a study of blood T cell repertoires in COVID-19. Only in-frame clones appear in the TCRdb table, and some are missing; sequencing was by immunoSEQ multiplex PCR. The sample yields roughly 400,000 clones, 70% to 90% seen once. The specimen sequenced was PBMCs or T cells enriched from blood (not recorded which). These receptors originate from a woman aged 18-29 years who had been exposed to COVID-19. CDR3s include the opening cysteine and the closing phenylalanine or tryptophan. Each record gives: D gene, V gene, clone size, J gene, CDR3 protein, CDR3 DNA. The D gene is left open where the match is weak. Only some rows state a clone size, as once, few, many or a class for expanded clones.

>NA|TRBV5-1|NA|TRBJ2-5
CARKPIARELKQETQYF
TGCGCCAGGAAACCGATAGCAAGAGAGCTGAAGCAAGAGACCCAGTACTTC
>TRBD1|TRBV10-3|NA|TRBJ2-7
CAISDSGQGPYEQYF
TGTGCCATCAGTGACTCCGGACAGGGACCCTACGAGCAGTACTTC
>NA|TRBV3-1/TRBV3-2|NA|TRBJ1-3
CASSQRRILQSSGNTIYF
TGTGCCAGCAGCCAAAGGCGGATTCTTCAGAGCTCTGGAAACACCATATATTTT
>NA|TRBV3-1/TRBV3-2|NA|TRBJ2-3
CASSQEARGEYF
TGTGCCAGCAGCCAAGAGGCCAGGGGCGAGTATTTT
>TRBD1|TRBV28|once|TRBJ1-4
CASSAGGLVEKLFF
TGTGCCAGCAGTGCAGGGGGCTTGGTAGAAAAACTGTTTTTT
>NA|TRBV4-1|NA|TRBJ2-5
CASSQDGQGLQETQYF
TGCGCCAGCAGCCAAGATGGGCAGGGTCTCCAAGAGACCCAGTACTTC
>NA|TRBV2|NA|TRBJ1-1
CASSVTQTITEAFF
TGTGCCAGCAGTGTGACACAGACCATCACTGAAGCTTTCTTT
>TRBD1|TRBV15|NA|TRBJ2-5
CATSSPRQGAQETQYF
TGTGCCACCAGCAGCCCTAGACAGGGGGCCCAAGAGACCCAGTACTTC
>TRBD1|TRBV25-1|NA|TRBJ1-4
CASSAGQGNEKLFF
TGTGCCAGCAGTGCGGGACAGGGTAATGAAAAACTGTTTTTT
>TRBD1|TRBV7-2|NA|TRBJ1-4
CASSLGTVGNEKLFF
TGTGCCAGCAGCCTGGGGACAGTTGGGAATGAAAAACTGTTTTTT
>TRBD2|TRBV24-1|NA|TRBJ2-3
CATSDLQGLAASTDTQYF
TGTGCCACCAGTGATTTGCAGGGACTAGCGGCTAGCACAGATACGCAGTATTTT
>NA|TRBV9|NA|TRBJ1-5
CASSQLDTFQPQHF
TGTGCCAGCAGCCAACTGGACACTTTTCAGCCCCAGCATTTT
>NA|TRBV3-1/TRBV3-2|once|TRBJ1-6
CASSQDQYNSPLHF
TGTGCCAGCAGCCAAGATCAGTATAATTCACCCCTCCACTTT
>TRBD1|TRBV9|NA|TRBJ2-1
CASSVRDSPRDEQFF
TGTGCCAGCAGCGTTAGGGACAGTCCGCGGGATGAGCAGTTCTTC
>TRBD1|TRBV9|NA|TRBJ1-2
CASSSWERTGRDGYTF
TGTGCCAGCAGCTCTTGGGAAAGGACAGGGAGAGACGGCTACACCTTC
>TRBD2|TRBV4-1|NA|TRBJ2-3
CASSQDNSGGDTQYF
TGCGCCAGCAGCCAAGATAATAGCGGGGGAGATACGCAGTATTTT
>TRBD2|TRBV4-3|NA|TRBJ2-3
CASSQEPAGGIDTQYF
TGCGCCAGCAGCCAAGAGCCAGCGGGGGGAATAGATACGCAGTATTTT
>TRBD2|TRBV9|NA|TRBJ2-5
CASSAISGIRETQYF
TGTGCCAGCAGCGCCATTAGCGGGATACGAGAGACCCAGTACTTC
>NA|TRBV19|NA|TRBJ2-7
CASSTSAYEQYF
TGTGCCAGTAGTACTAGTGCCTACGAGCAGTACTTC
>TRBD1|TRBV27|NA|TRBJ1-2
CASSSGTGVGYTF
TGTGCCAGCAGTTCGGGGACAGGGGTCGGCTACACCTTC
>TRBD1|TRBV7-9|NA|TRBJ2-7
CASSLEVTGGDEQYF
TGTGCCAGCAGCTTAGAAGTGACAGGGGGAGACGAGCAGTACTTC
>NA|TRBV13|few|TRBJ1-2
CASSLAPTDNYGYTF
TGTGCCAGCAGCTTAGCTCCCACAGATAACTATGGCTACACCTTC
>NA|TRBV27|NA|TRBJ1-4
CASSTTGLRGEKLFF
TGTGCCAGCAGTACCACAGGGTTGAGGGGGGAAAAACTGTTTTTT
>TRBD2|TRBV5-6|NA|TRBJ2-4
CASSSDPGGKNIQYF
TGTGCCAGCAGCTCTGACCCGGGAGGCAAAAACATTCAGTACTTC
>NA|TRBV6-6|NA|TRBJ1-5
CAVRGEGNQPQHF
TGTGCCGTCCGGGGAGAGGGCAATCAGCCCCAGCATTTT
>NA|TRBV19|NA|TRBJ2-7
CASSMGGLSYEQYF
TGTGCCAGTAGTATGGGGGGGCTCTCCTACGAGCAGTACTTC
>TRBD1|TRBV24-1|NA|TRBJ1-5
CATNRDRGLWNQPQHF
TGTGCCACCAACCGGGACAGGGGGCTATGGAATCAGCCCCAGCATTTT
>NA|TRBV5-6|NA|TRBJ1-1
CASSLFGGEAFF
TGTGCCAGCAGCTTGTTCGGCGGTGAAGCTTTCTTT
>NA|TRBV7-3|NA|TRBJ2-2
CASSLMGGAGELFF
TGTGCCAGCAGCTTAATGGGGGGAGCCGGGGAGCTGTTTTTT
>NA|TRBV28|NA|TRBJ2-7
CASSYYVYEQYF
TGTGCCAGCAGTTACTATGTTTACGAGCAGTACTTC
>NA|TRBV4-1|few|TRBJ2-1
CASSQARLRQHYNEQFF
TGCGCCAGCAGCCAAGCTCGATTGAGACAGCACTACAATGAGCAGTTCTTC
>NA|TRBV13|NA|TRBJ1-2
CASSTDRPHYGYTF
TGTGCCAGCAGCACTGACAGACCCCACTATGGCTACACCTTC
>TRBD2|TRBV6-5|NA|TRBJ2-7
CASKRGSATYEQYF
TGTGCCAGCAAGCGCGGGAGCGCCACCTACGAGCAGTACTTC